Detailed here is one T cell receptor beta chain. Its antigen is not known. TCRdb analysed the reads with MiXCR anew, one entry per CDR3 protein. The sample records 700,000 to 850,000 distinct CDR3 sequences, about 33% being singletons. The entry originates in a study of T cell repertoires in cytomegalovirus infection. Overall study results and limits: Dominating the ex vivo response were HLA-C-restricted CMV-specific TCR beta clonotypes.

CDR1 and CDR2 from the germline V gene are SEHNR and FQNEAQ (reference sequence). V trimming: 7 bases; J trimming: 7 bases; junction bases outside the gene matches: 3. The CDR3 runs to 13 residues. This specimen was cultured CD8+ T cells from PBMCs, taken from culture after CMV antigen stimulation. The chain is built from TRBV7-9 and TRBJ2-1; 11 positions agree with TRBD2. This clonotype originated in a human donor in good health (CMV status not recorded). Some clones in this sample may be carry-over from other donors' samples. CDR3: CASTSGGSNEQFF. In nucleotides, the CDR3 is TGTGCCAGCACTAGCGGGGGGTCAAATGAGCAGTTCTTC.